This TCR beta chain is drawn from a study of OX40 agonist ivuxolimab in advanced cancers. On the study more broadly: Participants, approximately 81% male, averaged around 60 years of age, ranging from roughly 20 to 85. Study-wide results and limits: At 0.1 to 3.0 mg/kg and by week 6, clonal expansion occurred in CD4+ and CD8+ blood T cells. Averaging showed that CD8+ T cells had more expanded clones than CD4+ did.

Turning to this clone: Antigen unknown.

Assay used: immunoSEQ multiplex PCR; TCRdb lists only in-frame clones, some missing. The sample carries about 73,000 clones, about nine tenths recorded once. The junction had 7 bases not matched to a gene; V was cut back by 4 bases and J by 4 bases. The CDR3 runs 15 residues. Germline-derived CDR1 and CDR2 are MGHRA and YSYEKL. The sequence came from an adult with an advanced solid tumor such as melanoma, head and neck, liver or kidney cancer. Sequencing used CD4+ or CD8+ T cells sorted from blood, obtained in a trial of the OX40 agonist ivuxolimab. The chain employs TRBV4-1 and TRBJ2-7, with 10 bases that match TRBD1. CDR3 in amino acids: CASSPRTGGGYEQYF. DNA for the CDR3: TGCGCCAGCAGCCCCAGGACAGGGGGGGGATACGAGCAGTACTTC.